This T cell receptor (beta chain) is drawn from a study of shared clonotypes between healthy human individuals. Naive CD8 cells lacked CD45RO, underwent positive selection for CCR7 and left out terminally differentiated effector memory CD45RA+ cells. Only in-frame clones appear in the TCRdb table, and some are missing; sequencing was by immunoSEQ multiplex PCR. This sample has a few million clones; 93% occur once, and the top ten carry 1.5% to 2%. Germline-derived CDR1 and CDR2 are SGDLS and YYNGEE. V dropped 0 bases and J dropped 7; count of bases not matched to a gene: 7. CDR3 length: 14 residues. The rearrangement uses TRBV9 and TRBJ2-7; 7 bases match TRBD2. Sequences were obtained from naive CD8+ T cells from PBMCs. This TCR derives from a man aged 18 to 30 in good health. Some clones in this sample may be carry-over from other donors' samples. The CDR3 DNA is TGTGCCAGCAGCGTAGCTACAGCCGGGGGGGAGCAGTACTTC. This encodes CASSVATAGGEQYF.